The present T cell receptor beta chain was sequenced within a study of blood T cell repertoires in COVID-19. Whole-study context: Sites across the United States, Italy and Spain contributed samples from acute and convalescent COVID-19.

Germline assignment: CDR1 SGHRS and CDR2 YFSETQ. CDR3 length equals 14 residues. V was cut by 4 bases and J by 5 bases, with 15 bases left in between. Sequencing was performed with immunoSEQ multiplex PCR; in TCRdb, only in-frame clones are kept and a portion is missing. In the table there are 150,000 or so clones, 84% of which are singletons. The chain has TRBV5-1 and TRBJ1-1; D is uncertain. The sequenced sample was peripheral blood. The receptor's source is a human donor in a cohort sampled during active COVID-19. CDR3 sequence: CASSLSTPGTEAFF. The DNA for the CDR3 is TGCGCCAGCAGCCTAAGTACGCCGGGGACTGAAGCTTTCTTT. Together with reference TRBV5-1 and TRBJ1-1, the CDR3 gives the full variable domain: KAGVTQTPRYLIKTRGQQVTLSCSPISGHRSVSWYQQTPGQGLQFLFEYFSETQRNKGNFPGRFSGRQFSNSRSEMNVSTLELGDSALYLCASSLSTPGTEAFFGQGTRLTVV.